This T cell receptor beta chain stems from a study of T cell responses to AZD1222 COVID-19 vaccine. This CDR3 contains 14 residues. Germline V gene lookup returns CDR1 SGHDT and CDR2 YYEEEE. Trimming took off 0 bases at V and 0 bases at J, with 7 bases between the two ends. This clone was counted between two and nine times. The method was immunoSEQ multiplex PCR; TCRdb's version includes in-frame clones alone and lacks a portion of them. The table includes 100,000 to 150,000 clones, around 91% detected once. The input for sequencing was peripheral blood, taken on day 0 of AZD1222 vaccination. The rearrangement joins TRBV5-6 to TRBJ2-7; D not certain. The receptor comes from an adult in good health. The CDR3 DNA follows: TGTGCCAGCAGCTTGGGAACAAGCTCCTACGAGCAGTACTTC. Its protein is CASSLGTSSYEQYF.